The next 6 T cell receptor beta chains were all read from a single sample in a study of T cell responses to AZD1222 COVID-19 vaccine. Clones were sequenced by immunoSEQ multiplex PCR, and TCRdb holds only the in-frame ones, with some missing. The sample yields fewer than 120,000 clones, roughly 87% seen once. Sequencing used peripheral blood, obtained on day 0 of AZD1222 vaccination. Receptor source: an adult in good health.

This chain uses TRBV29-1 with TRBJ1-4; D not certain. The V end was cut by 6 bases, the J end by 0 bases, with 14 bases between. The CDR3 consists of 15 residues. From germline, CDR1 is SQVTM and CDR2 ANQGSEA. CDR3 region: CSVQLGSTTNEKLFF. The CDR3 nucleotides read TGCAGCGTCCAGTTAGGGTCGACAACTAATGAAAAACTGTTTTTT. The full variable domain, its missing parts supplied by reference TRBV29-1 and TRBJ1-4, is SAVISQKPSRDICQRGTSLTIQCQVDSQVTMMFWYRQQPGQSLTLIATANQGSEATYESGFVIDKFPISRPNLTFSTLTVSNMSPEDSSIYLCSVQLGSTTNEKLFFGSGTQLSVL.

The rearrangement joins TRBV25-1 to TRBJ1-4; D possibly corresponds to TRBD1 (6 bases). The CDR3 loop spans 17 amino acids. The germline V and J ends were trimmed by 3 bases and 6 bases, with 20 bases remaining between them. Germline V gene sequence: CDR1 MGHDK, CDR2 SYGVNS. CDR3 sequence reads: CASSDLSRRTDDEKLFF. CDR3 DNA: TGTGCCAGCAGTGACCTGAGCCGACGGACAGACGATGAAAAACTGTTTTTT.

V is TRBV6-5 and J is TRBJ2-5, with unresolved D. V was shortened by 5 bases and J by 0 bases, with 1 base between the two germline ends. CDR3 length: 11 residues. Germline V CDR1 and CDR2: MNHEY, SVGAGI. The CDR3: CASSHQETQYF. The CDR3 nucleotides read TGTGCCAGCAGTCACCAAGAGACCCAGTACTTC.

The chain recombines TRBV6-5 with TRBJ1-1, with D tentatively TRBD1 (5 bases). This CDR3 is 12 amino acids long. Germline CDR1 reads MNHEY; CDR2 reads SVGAGI. V lost 6 bases, J lost 5 bases, and 10 bases lay in between. This chain's CDR3 is CASRGVRTEAFF. The CDR3 DNA follows: TGTGCCAGCAGAGGGGTAAGAACTGAAGCTTTCTTT.

The chain has TRBV5-1 and TRBJ2-3, with D possibly matching TRBD1 (5 bases). The CDR3 covers 14 residues. CDR1 SGHRS and CDR2 YFSETQ come from the germline V gene. V lost 0 bases and J lost 5, with 10 bases in between. CDR3 protein: CASSLGGQQDTQYF. DNA for the CDR3: TGCGCCAGCAGCTTGGGGGGCCAGCAAGATACGCAGTATTTT.

The rearrangement links TRBV19 to TRBJ2-2; D gene uncertain. V lost 9 bases and J lost 3, with 5 bases in between. The CDR3 has 11 amino acids. The V gene's germline CDR1 is LNHDA and CDR2 SQIVND (reference sequence). The CDR3 DNA sequence: TGTGCCAGCACGCACACCGGGGAGCTGTTTTTT. Translating gives CASTHTGELFF.